This TCR beta chain was sequenced in a study of Ad26.COV2.S vaccination and SARS-CoV-2 variants. Here immunoSEQ multiplex PCR was the method, and the copy in TCRdb shows in-frame clones only, minus some. The data show over 100,000 clones, 60% to 85% seen once. As for this clone: Its antigen remains unidentified.

V lost 2 bases, J lost 6 bases, and 4 bases stayed unmatched. Germline values: CDR1 LGHDT, CDR2 YNNKEL (reference sequence). This CDR3 has 14 residues. Broader study findings: Substantial breadth was reportedly displayed by spike-specific CD8+ and CD4+ T cell responses after vaccination. The study found similar non-spike TCR breadth in vaccine and placebo recipients.

The rearrangement joins TRBV3-1 (or the pseudogene TRBV3-2) to TRBJ2-3; 8 bases align to TRBD2. The TCR originated in a human donor who had recovered from COVID-19. Sequences were derived from peripheral blood, sampled after recovery from COVID-19. For the CDR3, the DNA is TGTGCCAGCAGCCAACGGGGGGGCAGGGATACGCAGTATTTT. Protein: CASSQRGGRDTQYF.